In this sample, the clone carrying this TCR beta chain turned up many times. Its matching antigen is unknown. This entry belongs to a study of neurological immune-mediated disorders. Whole-study findings and limits: Private repertoires in all groups were suggested by the finding that expanded clones across subjects shared no CDR3 amino acid sequences. Multiple sclerosis, the disease with the least TCR clonal expansion, fell below healthy controls, whereas HTLV-1-associated myelopathy showed the most.

The team produced cDNA through 5'RACE using 10-nucleotide random UMIs. TCRdb recomputed calls from the 5' RACE reads with MiXCR, one row per CDR3 protein. The sample lists roughly 41,000 distinct CDR3 sequences; around 10% were seen once. This sample's time point: technical triplicate 1. Unsorted libraries came from 2 million PBMCs stored at -80 °C. Trimming stripped 2 bases from V and 3 bases from J, with 10 bases between. There are 13 residues in the CDR3. Germline loops: CDR1 DFQATT, CDR2 SNEGSKA (reference sequence). The sequence derives from a man between 60 and 70 years old with HTLV-1-associated myelopathy (HAM/TSP). Source material: PBMCs. The chain uses TRBV20-1 and TRBJ1-1; D remains unclear. CDR3 sequence: CSARRTGYTEAFF. The CDR3 DNA reads as TGCAGTGCTAGACGGACGGGTTACACTGAAGCTTTCTTT.